The rows below give T cell receptor beta chains drawn from one sample of a study of blood T cell repertoires in COVID-19. The protocol was immunoSEQ multiplex PCR, while the TCRdb copy is restricted to in-frame clones and leaves out a portion. The sample has 300,000 or so clones; roughly 88% are singletons. Sample: peripheral blood. The source is a woman in her twenties or thirties with COVID-19, enrolled during active disease. Both conserved end residues are part of each CDR3. The D gene is left open where the match is weak. Some rows have no size entry. The others give once, few or many, or a class for an expanded clone.

clone_size: NA
v_call: TRBV7-6
d_call: NA
j_call: TRBJ1-1
cdr3_nt: TGTGCCAGCAGCTTAGCGCGGCAGGGTGACACTGAAGCTTTCTTT
cdr3_aa: CASSLARQGDTEAFF

clone_size: NA
v_call: TRBV4-2
d_call: NA
j_call: TRBJ1-5
cdr3_nt: TGTGCCAGCAGCCAAGATCTGACGACAGGCCAGCATTTT
cdr3_aa: CASSQDLTTGQHF

clone_size: NA
v_call: TRBV27
d_call: TRBD1
j_call: TRBJ2-7
cdr3_nt: TGTGCCAGCAGTTGGCAAGGGGGCCCAGCCTACGAGCAGTACTTC
cdr3_aa: CASSWQGGPAYEQYF

clone_size: few
v_call: TRBV20-1
d_call: NA
j_call: TRBJ2-3
cdr3_nt: TGCAGTGCTGGCCCCACAGATACGCAGTATTTT
cdr3_aa: CSAGPTDTQYF

clone_size: NA
v_call: TRBV6-4
d_call: TRBD2
j_call: TRBJ2-7
cdr3_nt: TGTGCCACCCCCCTCGTTAGCGGGAGTACCTACGAGCAGTACTTC
cdr3_aa: CATPLVSGSTYEQYF

clone_size: NA
v_call: TRBV30
d_call: NA
j_call: TRBJ1-5
cdr3_nt: TGTGCCTGGAGTGAGGGGAGCAATCAGCCCCAGCATTTT
cdr3_aa: CAWSEGSNQPQHF

clone_size: NA
v_call: TRBV19
d_call: NA
j_call: TRBJ1-2
cdr3_nt: TGTGCCAGTAGCCTCCGCGACAGCAACTATGGCTACACCTTC
cdr3_aa: CASSLRDSNYGYTF

clone_size: once
v_call: TRBV19
d_call: NA
j_call: TRBJ1-5
cdr3_nt: TGTGCCAGTAGAAAACCCCAGGACAGTCAGCCCCAGCATTTT
cdr3_aa: CASRKPQDSQPQHF

clone_size: NA
v_call: TRBV30
d_call: NA
j_call: TRBJ1-2
cdr3_nt: TGTGCCTGGAGTCCGACAGTTAACTATGGCTACACCTTC
cdr3_aa: CAWSPTVNYGYTF

clone_size: once
v_call: TRBV18
d_call: NA
j_call: TRBJ1-2
cdr3_nt: TGTGCCAGCTCACCACCGCCAGGACTTAACTATGGCTACACCTTC
cdr3_aa: CASSPPPGLNYGYTF

clone_size: NA
v_call: TRBV28
d_call: NA
j_call: TRBJ2-5
cdr3_nt: TGTGCCAGCAGTCAGATAAAAGAGACCCAGTACTTC
cdr3_aa: CASSQIKETQYF

clone_size: NA
v_call: TRBV28
d_call: TRBD2
j_call: TRBJ2-3
cdr3_nt: TGTGCCAGCACTAGCGGGAAAGATACGCAGTATTTT
cdr3_aa: CASTSGKDTQYF

clone_size: NA
v_call: TRBV19
d_call: NA
j_call: TRBJ1-1
cdr3_nt: TGTGCCAGTAGCCTACCGGGACTGATGAACACTGAAGCTTTCTTT
cdr3_aa: CASSLPGLMNTEAFF

clone_size: NA
v_call: TRBV10-3
d_call: TRBD2
j_call: TRBJ2-1
cdr3_nt: TGTGCCATCAGTGACAGCGGGAGGGGGAATGAGCAGTTCTTC
cdr3_aa: CAISDSGRGNEQFF

clone_size: NA
v_call: TRBV18
d_call: NA
j_call: TRBJ2-3
cdr3_nt: TGTGCCAGCTCACCATTCGTGGCGAGCGGGAGCACAGATACGCAGTATTTT
cdr3_aa: CASSPFVASGSTDTQYF

clone_size: NA
v_call: TRBV19
d_call: TRBD1
j_call: TRBJ2-2
cdr3_nt: TGTGCCAGAGTCCGACAGGGGAAGGGCACCGGGGAGCTGTTTTTT
cdr3_aa: CARVRQGKGTGELFF

clone_size: NA
v_call: TRBV9
d_call: NA
j_call: TRBJ2-7
cdr3_nt: TGTGCCAGCAGCGAGTTTGCGGAGTTCTCCTACGAGCAGTACTTC
cdr3_aa: CASSEFAEFSYEQYF

clone_size: NA
v_call: TRBV5-1
d_call: TRBD2
j_call: TRBJ2-1
cdr3_nt: TGCGCCAGCAGCTTGGGGGGACTAGCGGGAAAGAGGAATGAGCAGTTCTTC
cdr3_aa: CASSLGGLAGKRNEQFF

clone_size: many
v_call: TRBV27
d_call: NA
j_call: TRBJ1-1
cdr3_nt: TGTGCCAGCAGTTTCCGGGAGGTGAACACTGAAGCTTTCTTT
cdr3_aa: CASSFREVNTEAFF

clone_size: NA
v_call: TRBV28
d_call: NA
j_call: TRBJ1-2
cdr3_nt: TGTGCCAGCAGTTTACTACAGGGTGGCTACACCTTC
cdr3_aa: CASSLLQGGYTF

clone_size: once
v_call: TRBV4-1
d_call: TRBD2
j_call: TRBJ2-2
cdr3_nt: TGCGCCAGCAGCCAAGAACGCGGGAGTAACACCGGGGAGCTGTTTTTT
cdr3_aa: CASSQERGSNTGELFF

clone_size: NA
v_call: TRBV29-1
d_call: NA
j_call: TRBJ2-7
cdr3_nt: TGCAGCGTTGAACTTCCAGGGGTGACCTACGAGCAGTACTTC
cdr3_aa: CSVELPGVTYEQYF

clone_size: NA
v_call: TRBV6-5
d_call: TRBD1
j_call: TRBJ1-2
cdr3_nt: TGTGCCAGTGGTGGGACAGGGACTAGTGGCTACACCTTC
cdr3_aa: CASGGTGTSGYTF

clone_size: NA
v_call: TRBV29-1
d_call: TRBD1
j_call: TRBJ2-7
cdr3_nt: TGCAGCGTTACCTGGACAGGGGGCGGCTACGAGCAGTACTTC
cdr3_aa: CSVTWTGGGYEQYF

clone_size: NA
v_call: TRBV3-1/TRBV3-2
d_call: TRBD2
j_call: TRBJ2-1
cdr3_nt: TGTGCCAGCAGCCAATCCGGACTAGCGGACCTTTTGAATGAGCAGTTCTTC
cdr3_aa: CASSQSGLADLLNEQFF

clone_size: NA
v_call: TRBV11-1
d_call: NA
j_call: TRBJ2-2
cdr3_nt: TGTGCCAGCAGCTTGCACAGCACCGGGGAGCTGTTTTTT
cdr3_aa: CASSLHSTGELFF

clone_size: NA
v_call: TRBV11-2
d_call: TRBD2
j_call: TRBJ2-1
cdr3_nt: TGTGCCAGCAGCAAAGGGACTAGCGGGAGTGGGGAGCAGTTCTTC
cdr3_aa: CASSKGTSGSGEQFF

clone_size: few
v_call: TRBV28
d_call: TRBD2
j_call: TRBJ2-1
cdr3_nt: TGTGCCAGCAGCCCAGGGACTAGCGGGAGTCTGCGCAATGAGCAGTTCTTC
cdr3_aa: CASSPGTSGSLRNEQFF

clone_size: NA
v_call: TRBV28
d_call: TRBD1
j_call: TRBJ1-4
cdr3_nt: TGTGCCGCGACTCGGACAGGGGGAAGTTTCGGCGAAAAACTGTTTTTT
cdr3_aa: CAATRTGGSFGEKLFF

clone_size: NA
v_call: TRBV6-2/TRBV6-3
d_call: TRBD2
j_call: TRBJ2-1
cdr3_nt: TGTGCCAGCAGTCTACCCCGGCAGGGGACTAGCTCCTACAATGAGCAGTTCTTC
cdr3_aa: CASSLPRQGTSSYNEQFF

clone_size: once
v_call: TRBV6-6
d_call: TRBD1
j_call: TRBJ2-2
cdr3_nt: TGTGCCAGCTCAATGACAGGGAAGGACACCGGGGAGCTGTTTTTT
cdr3_aa: CASSMTGKDTGELFF

clone_size: NA
v_call: TRBV19
d_call: NA
j_call: TRBJ2-2
cdr3_nt: TGTGCCAGTAGTATACAGCGAGACACCGGGGAGCTGTTTTTT
cdr3_aa: CASSIQRDTGELFF

clone_size: NA
v_call: TRBV9
d_call: NA
j_call: TRBJ1-2
cdr3_nt: TGTGCCAGCAGCGCCGAACACAGACCTACTAACTATGGCTACACCTTC
cdr3_aa: CASSAEHRPTNYGYTF